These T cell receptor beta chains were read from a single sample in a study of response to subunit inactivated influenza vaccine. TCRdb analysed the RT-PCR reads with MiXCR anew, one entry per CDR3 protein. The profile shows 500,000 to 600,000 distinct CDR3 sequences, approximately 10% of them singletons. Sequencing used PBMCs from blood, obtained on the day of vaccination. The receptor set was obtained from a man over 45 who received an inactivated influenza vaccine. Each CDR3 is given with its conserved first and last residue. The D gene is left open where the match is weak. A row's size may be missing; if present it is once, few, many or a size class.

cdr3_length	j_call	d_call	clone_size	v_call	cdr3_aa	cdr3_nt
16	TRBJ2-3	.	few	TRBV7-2	CASSLVGAYSTDTQYF	TGTGCCAGCAGCTTAGTGGGTGCCTATAGCACAGATACGCAGTATTTT
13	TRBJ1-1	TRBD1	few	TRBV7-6	CASSLGQQSEAFF	TGTGCCAGCAGCCTGGGACAGCAATCTGAAGCTTTCTTT
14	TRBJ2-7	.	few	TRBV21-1	CASSRSVVCPEQYF	TGTGCCAGCAGCCGGTCGGTAGTGTGCCCCGAGCAGTACTTC
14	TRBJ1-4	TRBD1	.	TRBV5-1	CASSDTGVEEKLFF	TGCGCCAGCAGCGACACAGGGGTGGAGGAAAAACTGTTTTTT
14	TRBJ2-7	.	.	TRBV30	CAWSYWGASYEQYF	TGTGCCTGGAGTTATTGGGGGGCATCCTACGAGCAGTACTTC
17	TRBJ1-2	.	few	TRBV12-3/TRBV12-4	CASSGTGGGETNYGYTF	TGTGCCAGCAGCGGGACGGGGGGTGGGGAAACTAACTATGGCTACACCTTC
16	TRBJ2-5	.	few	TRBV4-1	CASSQDMREPGETQYF	TGCGCCAGCAGCCAAGATATGAGGGAGCCAGGAGAGACCCAGTACTTC
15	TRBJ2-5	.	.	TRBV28	CASSLSGGPMETQYF	TGTGCCAGCAGTTTATCTGGAGGCCCCATGGAGACCCAGTACTTC
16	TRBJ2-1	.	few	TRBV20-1	CSARVVTGTSYNEQFF	TGCAGTGCTAGAGTCGTAACGGGGACGTCCTACAATGAGCAGTTCTTC
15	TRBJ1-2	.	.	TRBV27	CASSLSQGLVRGYTF	TGTGCCAGCAGTTTAAGCCAGGGACTCGTGCGTGGCTACACCTTC
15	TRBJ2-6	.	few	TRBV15	CATSIGRTGANVLTF	TGTGCCACCAGCATAGGGCGAACTGGGGCCAACGTCCTGACTTTC
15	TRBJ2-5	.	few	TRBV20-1	CSAVPGSSITETQYF	TGCAGTGCCGTACCCGGCAGCTCCATTACCGAGACCCAGTACTTC
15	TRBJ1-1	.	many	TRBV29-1	CSASQGLLLDTEAFF	TGCAGCGCGTCGCAGGGGTTGTTGTTGGACACTGAAGCTTTCTTT
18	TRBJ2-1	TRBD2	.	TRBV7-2	CASSLAAGTSASYNEQFF	TGTGCCAGCAGCTTAGCAGCCGGGACTAGCGCGTCCTACAATGAGCAGTTCTTC
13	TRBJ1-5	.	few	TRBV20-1	CSARDSGGEPQHF	TGCAGTGCTAGAGATTCCGGGGGGGAGCCCCAGCATTTT
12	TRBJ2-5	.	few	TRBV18	CASSGEQETQYF	TGTGCCAGCTCAGGCGAACAAGAGACCCAGTACTTC
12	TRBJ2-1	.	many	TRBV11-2	CASSTSWAEQFF	TGTGCCAGCAGCACTTCCTGGGCTGAGCAGTTCTTC
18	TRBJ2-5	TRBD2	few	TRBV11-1	CASSFRTSGRASEETQYF	TGTGCCAGCAGCTTCAGGACTAGCGGGAGGGCCTCGGAAGAGACCCAGTACTTC
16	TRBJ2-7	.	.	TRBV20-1	CSARTSDSSWGYEQYF	TGCAGTGCTAGGACTTCGGACAGTTCTTGGGGCTACGAGCAGTACTTC
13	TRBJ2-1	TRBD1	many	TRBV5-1	CASSGTGPSGQFF	TGCGCCAGCAGCGGGACAGGCCCATCGGGGCAGTTCTTC
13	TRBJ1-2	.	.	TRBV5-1	CASSLAAFYGYTF	TGCGCCAGCAGCTTGGCCGCGTTTTATGGCTACACCTTC
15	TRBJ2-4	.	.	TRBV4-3	CASSQGDRRKNIQYF	TGCGCCAGCAGCCAGGGAGACAGACGCAAAAACATTCAGTACTTC
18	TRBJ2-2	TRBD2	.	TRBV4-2	CASSQEARLAGGTGDLFF	TGTGCCAGCAGCCAAGAAGCAAGACTAGCGGGGGGCACCGGGGATCTGTTTTTT
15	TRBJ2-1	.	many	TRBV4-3	CASSDDWGPGFEQFF	TGCGCCAGCAGCGATGACTGGGGCCCGGGATTCGAGCAGTTCTTC
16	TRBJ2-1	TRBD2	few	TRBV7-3	CASSPGTSGRLSEQFF	TGTGCCAGCAGCCCTGGGACTAGCGGGAGGCTTAGTGAGCAGTTCTTC
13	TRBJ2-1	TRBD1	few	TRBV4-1	CASRVTGGNEQFF	TGCGCCAGCAGAGTAACAGGGGGGAATGAGCAGTTCTTC
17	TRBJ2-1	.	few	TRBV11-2	CASSLVPGASSYNEQFF	TGTGCCAGCAGCTTAGTACCTGGGGCGTCCTCCTACAATGAGCAGTTCTTC
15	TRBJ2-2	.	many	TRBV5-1	CASSTGHGTIGELFF	TGCGCCAGCAGCACGGGACATGGTACCATCGGGGAGCTGTTTTTT